This T cell receptor (beta chain) was sequenced during a study of PD-L1 blockade in urothelial cancer. Across the study: Per blood sample, T cells had a median of about 130,000.

The method was immunoSEQ multiplex PCR; TCRdb's version includes in-frame clones alone and lacks a portion of them. Among 35,000 to 55,000 clones listed, around 82% were seen once. The CDR3 contains 15 residues. Trimming shortened V by 0 bases and J by 3 bases, and 11 bases separated the two germline ends. Germline lookup yields CDR1 MNHEY and CDR2 SVGAGI. This sequence joins TRBV6-5 and TRBJ1-2, with D perhaps matching TRBD1 (6 bases). Sequencing used PBMCs, obtained around atezolizumab (anti-PD-L1) treatment. The sequence was collected from a man between 65 and 85 years old with urothelial cancer. CDR3 bases: TGTGCCAGCAGTTACTCGAACAGGGCTGACTATGGCTACACCTTC. It encodes CASSYSNRADYGYTF.